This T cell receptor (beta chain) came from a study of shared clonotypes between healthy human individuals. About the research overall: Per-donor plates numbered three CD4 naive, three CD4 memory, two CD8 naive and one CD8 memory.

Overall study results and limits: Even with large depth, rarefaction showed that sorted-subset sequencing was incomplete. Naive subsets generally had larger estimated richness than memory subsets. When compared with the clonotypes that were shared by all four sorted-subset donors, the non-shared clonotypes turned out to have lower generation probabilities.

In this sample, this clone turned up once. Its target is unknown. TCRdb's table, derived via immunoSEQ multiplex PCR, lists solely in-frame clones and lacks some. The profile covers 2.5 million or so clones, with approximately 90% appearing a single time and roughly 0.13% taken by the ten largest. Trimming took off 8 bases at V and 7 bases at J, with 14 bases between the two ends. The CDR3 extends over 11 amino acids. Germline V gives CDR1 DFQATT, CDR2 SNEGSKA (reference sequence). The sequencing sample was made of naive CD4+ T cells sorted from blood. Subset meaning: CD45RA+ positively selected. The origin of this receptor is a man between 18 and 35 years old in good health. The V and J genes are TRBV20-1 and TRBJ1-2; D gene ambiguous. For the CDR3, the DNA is TGCAGTACCCCCCAAAAGGCTGGCTACACCTTC. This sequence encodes CSTPQKAGYTF.